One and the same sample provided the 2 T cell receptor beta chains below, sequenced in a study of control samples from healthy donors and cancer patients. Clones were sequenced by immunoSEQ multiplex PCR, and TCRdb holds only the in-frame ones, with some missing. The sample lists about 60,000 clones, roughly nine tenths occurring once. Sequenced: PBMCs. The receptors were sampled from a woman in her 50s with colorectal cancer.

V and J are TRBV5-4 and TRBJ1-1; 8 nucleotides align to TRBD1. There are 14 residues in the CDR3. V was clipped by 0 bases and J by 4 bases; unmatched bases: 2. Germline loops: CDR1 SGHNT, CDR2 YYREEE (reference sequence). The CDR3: CASSLDQGATEAFF. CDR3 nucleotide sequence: TGTGCCAGCAGCTTGGATCAGGGGGCCACTGAAGCTTTCTTT.

CDR3 residues: CASSPKWGTGEAEQYF. The CDR3 region has the DNA TGTGCCAGCAGCCCCAAGTGGGGGACAGGGGAAGCGGAGCAGTACTTC. The rearrangement uses TRBV5-4 and TRBJ2-7; 10 nucleotides agree with TRBD1. After removal of 4 bases from V and 7 bases from J, the junction contained 14 bases not matched to a gene. This CDR3 contains 16 residues. The V gene's germline CDR1 is SGHNT and CDR2 YYREEE (reference sequence).